Reported below is one TCR beta chain. The data stem from a study of blood T cell repertoires in COVID-19. About the research overall: Collection of acute and convalescent COVID-19 samples took place in the United States, Italy and Spain. T cells, B-cell-depleted T cells, or PBMCs provided the cDNA or gDNA that served as material.

In the original workflow: Estimation of nucleated cell counts was performed using reference gene primer amplification. Sequencing was performed with immunoSEQ multiplex PCR; in TCRdb, only in-frame clones are kept and a portion is missing. The DNA was the basis for D and trimming; V, J and clone size are from that table. The sample yields some 70,000 clones, 82% seen once. This sequence originates from a man between 60 and 75 years old with acute or convalescent COVID-19. The sequenced sample consisted of peripheral blood.

CDR3 in amino acids: CASSLGTTTSTDTQYF. CDR3 nucleotide sequence: TGCGCCAGCAGCTTAGGGACTACTACTAGCACAGATACGCAGTATTTT. This chain links TRBV5-1 with TRBJ2-3; 7 bases are a match to TRBD2. This CDR3 comprises 16 residues. V was clipped by 2 bases and J by 0 bases; unmatched bases: 6. The germline V gene encodes CDR1 SGHRS and CDR2 YFSETQ. The full variable domain, its missing parts supplied by reference TRBV5-1 and TRBJ2-3, is KAGVTQTPRYLIKTRGQQVTLSCSPISGHRSVSWYQQTPGQGLQFLFEYFSETQRNKGNFPGRFSGRQFSNSRSEMNVSTLELGDSALYLCASSLGTTTSTDTQYFGPGTRLTVL.